These 9 T cell receptor beta chains share one sample of origin, sequenced in a study of CD8+ T cells in alopecia areata. After pooling, cutaneous lymph node cells were sorted with CD4, CD8alpha, NKG2D, NKG2ACE and other markers. As the sequencing template, cDNA was produced by extracting RNA and reverse transcribing it. Assay: immunoSEQ multiplex PCR; the TCRdb copy retains only in-frame clones and omits some. The sample holds over 250,000 clones, and no clone turns up only once. Sequenced: CD4+ T cells sorted from a lymph node. The receptors originated from a C3H/HeJ mouse with alopecia areata. The mice in this strain carry MHC haplotype H2-k.

Concerning this clone: Gene and germline names: mouse. The read ends 4 residues before the CDR3 terminus; that terminus is restored from the germline J gene. This chain links TRBV19 with TRBJ2-1; a possible D gene is TRBD1 (6 bases). The CDR3 runs to 12 residues. CDR1 is FNHDT, CDR2 SITEND, per germline (reference sequence). CDR3 bases read: TGTGCCAGCAATCAGGGGAGGGCT. Translating it yields CASNQGRA. The whole CDR3 sequence is CASNQGRAEQFF.

This clone occurred a few times. These gene names are mouse names. The observed sequence ends 4 residues before the CDR3 terminus, with the missing tail filled in from the germline J gene. V and J are TRBV13-3 and TRBJ2-1; 9 positions match TRBD2. This CDR3 contains 14 residues. Germline assignment: CDR1 NNHDY and CDR2 SYVADS. The part of the CDR3 DNA that was read is TGTGCCAGCAGTGGGGACTGGGAGAGAGCT. As protein: CASSGDWERA. The full CDR3 protein reads CASSGDWERAEQFF.

For this clone: All gene names here are mouse names. The read gets to within 4 residues of the CDR3 end, and the germline J gene fills in the rest. The chain couples TRBV13-1 to TRBJ2-7; 7 bases are a match to TRBD1. V trimming: 4 bases; J trimming: 3 bases; junction bases outside the gene matches: 4. CDR3 length equals 13 residues. Per the germline V gene, CDR1 is NSHNY and CDR2 is SYGAGN. The CDR3 sequence is CASSPDRDYEQYF. CDR3 bases read: TGTGCCAGCAGTCCCGACAGGGACTAT.

This clone was recorded many times. Gene names denote mouse genes. Read sequence stops 4 residues before the CDR3 end, and the germline J gene provides the missing end. The same CDR3 can be traced to other DNA sequences in this sample. The V gene is TRBV13-1, the J gene TRBJ1-2; D gene ambiguous. V was pared by 0 bases and J by 1 base, with 4 bases between. The CDR3 consists of 13 residues. Germline CDR1 and CDR2: NSHNY and SYGAGN. Incomplete CDR3 DNA: TGTGCCAGCAGTGATGCACTAAACTCC. Translated: CASSDALNS. The full CDR3 protein is CASSDALNSDYTF.

Points on this clone: Germline and genes: mouse. The read stops 4 residues short of the end of the CDR3; the missing end is completed from the germline J gene. The chain employs TRBV5 and TRBJ2-3, with 11 bases that match TRBD2. The CDR3 consists of 16 residues. The germline CDR1 and CDR2 sequences are LGHNA and YNLKQL (reference sequence). The V gene end was trimmed by 4 bases and the J gene end by 3 bases; junction bases not matched to a gene: 6. The covered CDR3 bases are TGTGCCAGCAGCCCCGGGACTGGGGGTCTCGCAGAA. Translating it yields CASSPGTGGLAE. The entire CDR3 is CASSPGTGGLAETLYF.

Regarding this clone: Gene names are mouse gene names. The DNA ends 4 residues before the CDR3 does, and the rest of the CDR3 is filled in from the germline J gene. The chain joins TRBV1 to TRBJ2-5; the match to TRBD1 covers 7 bases. The CDR3 is 14 amino acids. Germline V lookup: CDR1 NSQYPW, CDR2 LRSPGD (reference sequence). Partial CDR3 DNA: TGCACCTGCAGTGGGGCAGGGGGAGGAGAC. It specifies CTCSGAGGGD. The whole CDR3 sequence reads CTCSGAGGGDTQYF. The variable domain in full, with the rest retrieved from reference TRBV1 and TRBJ2-5, is VTLLEQNPRWRLVPRGQAVNLRCILKNSQYPWMSWYQQDLQKQLQWLFTLRSPGDKEVKSLPGADYLATRVTDTELRLQVANMSQGRTLYCTCSGAGGGDTQYFGPGTRLLVL.

As for this clone: The gene names given are mouse names. The read terminates 4 residues ahead of where the CDR3 ends, so the germline J gene completes it. This rearrangement joins TRBV13-2 to TRBJ1-2, with D possibly being TRBD1 (5 bases). The CDR3 contains 12 residues. V lost 6 bases, J lost 2 bases, and 8 bases lay in between. Germline CDR1 and CDR2: NNHNN and SYGAGS (reference sequence). The CDR3 here is CASASGNSDYTF. CDR3 bases read: TGTGCCAGCGCATCAGGGAACTCC.

Worth noting for this clone: Genes and germline are mouse. The read stops 4 residues short of the end of the CDR3; the missing end is completed from the germline J gene. J is TRBJ1-1 and V is TRBV13-3; 9 nucleotides line up with TRBD1. The CDR3 has 14 residues. CDR1 and CDR2 from the germline V gene are NNHDY and SYVADS. CDR3 amino acids: CASSDGRQGAEVFF. The sequenced CDR3 bases are TGTGCCAGCAGTGATGGAAGACAGGGGGCA.

As for this clone: Genes and germline are mouse. Read coverage stops 4 residues before the CDR3 terminus; the germline J gene supplies the remainder. The J gene is TRBJ2-1, the V gene TRBV13-3; D is unclear. The CDR3 is 14 residues long. V lost 6 bases, J lost 3 bases, and 13 bases lay in between. CDR1 and CDR2 (germline): NNHDY, SYVADS. The CDR3 sequence: CASTKTKSYAEQFF. Partial CDR3 DNA: TGTGCCAGCACCAAGACAAAATCCTATGCT.